This T cell receptor (beta chain) is from a study of CD8+CD57+ T cells in acquired aplastic anemia. Overall study context: Recorded DNA amounts for sorted CD4+ and CD8+ cells had an average of approximately 3 ug.

This clonotype occurred many times. An expansion of CD8+CD57+ cells by flow cytometry had been shown in patients chosen for sequencing. Every patient presented with severe acquired aplastic anemia. Each patient gave a blood sample that was collected before any therapy had been received. Germline-derived CDR1 and CDR2 are LNHDA and SQIVND (reference sequence). This CDR3 has 16 residues. V shed 2 bases and J 6 bases; nucleotides not matched to a gene: 6. Profiling that covered TCR beta VDJ and CDR3 relied on genomic DNA as its template. TCRdb recomputed calls from the reads with MiXCR, one row per CDR3 protein. The profile shows 300,000 or so distinct CDR3 sequences, approximately 58% of them singletons.

The chain links TRBV19 to TRBJ1-4, with 10 bases matching TRBD1. The receptor was isolated from a human donor with aplastic anemia. Sequenced input: sorted CD4+, CD8+, or CD8+CD57+ T cells (not recorded which) from PBMCs. CDR3: CASSISRDRGYEKLFF. In DNA form, the CDR3 reads TGTGCCAGTAGTATAAGTCGGGACAGGGGATATGAAAAACTGTTTTTT.